This T cell receptor (beta chain) emerged from a study of T-cell memory formation after mild COVID-19. Study in general: In these data, TCR clusters were largely donor specific.

Study results and limitations: Contracting CD4+ clones lay largely in CM and EM, with CD8+ ones residing in EMRA.

About this clonotype itself: Its antigen remains unidentified.

CDR1 is LGHDT, CDR2 YNNKEL, per germline (reference sequence). This CDR3 contains 15 residues. V was pared by 2 bases and J by 1 base, with 4 bases of the junction left unmatched. Constant-segment primers were used for 5'RACE, and the resulting TCR alpha and TCR beta cDNA libraries carried sample barcodes and UMIs. TCRdb used MiXCR to reprocess the 5' RACE reads, holding one entry per CDR3 protein. The sample includes a few hundred thousand distinct CDR3 sequences, about 13% seen only once; the top ten take roughly 23%. Sequenced: PBMCs or a T cell subset sorted from them (not recorded which). This sequence joins TRBV3-1 and TRBJ2-5; TRBD2 aligns across 7 bases. The clonotype originates from a man between 18 and 29 years old who had mild COVID-19 (a few samples of this study predate the infection). Cell type and time point are not known. The CDR3 reads CASSQPGGSQETQYF. CDR3 bases: TGTGCCAGCAGCCAACCGGGGGGATCCCAAGAGACCCAGTACTTC.